Sequencing of this T cell receptor (beta chain) was carried out in a study of T cell repertoires in cytomegalovirus infection. Overall study context: CMV infection together with matching HLA type was indicated by public TCR beta signatures. Findings and caveats of the study: Dominating the ex vivo response were TCR beta clonotypes that were CMV-specific and HLA-C-restricted. Individuals carrying CMV plus the relevant HLA were identified by cumulative frequency of public TCR beta families.

The CDR3 extends over 16 amino acids. V lost 4 bases and J lost 0; bases outside the gene matches: 6. CDR1 and CDR2 from the germline V gene are MDHEN and SYDVKM. As to this clonotype: Its antigen is as yet unknown.

From the reads, TCRdb called clonotypes with MiXCR, one entry per CDR3 protein. The sample has 200,000 to 250,000 distinct CDR3 sequences; approximately 22% are singletons. The TCR originated in a human donor in good health (CMV status not recorded). Some clones in this sample may be carry-over from other donors' samples. The genes are TRBV28 and TRBJ2-5, with TRBD2 matching over 9 bases. The specimen sequenced was CD8+ T cells from PBMCs. In DNA, the CDR3 is TGTGCCAGCAGTTCGCTAGCGGGGATTGACCAAGAGACCCAGTACTTC. Translation: CASSSLAGIDQETQYF.